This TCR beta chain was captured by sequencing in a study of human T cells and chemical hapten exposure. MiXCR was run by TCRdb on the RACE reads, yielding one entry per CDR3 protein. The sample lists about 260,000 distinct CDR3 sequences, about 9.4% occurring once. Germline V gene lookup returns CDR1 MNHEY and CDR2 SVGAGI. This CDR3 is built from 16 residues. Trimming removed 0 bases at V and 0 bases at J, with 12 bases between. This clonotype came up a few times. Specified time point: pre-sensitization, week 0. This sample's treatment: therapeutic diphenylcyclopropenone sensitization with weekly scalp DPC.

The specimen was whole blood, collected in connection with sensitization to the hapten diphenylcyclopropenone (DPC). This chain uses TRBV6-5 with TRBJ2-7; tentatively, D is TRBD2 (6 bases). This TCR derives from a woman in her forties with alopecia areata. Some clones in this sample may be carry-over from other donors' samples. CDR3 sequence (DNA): TGTGCCAGCAGTTACTCGATTAGCGGTACCTCCTACGAGCAGTACTTC. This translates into CASSYSISGTSYEQYF.